The subject of this entry is one T cell receptor (beta chain). The antigen remains undetermined. Trimming stripped 0 bases from V and 9 bases from J, with 10 bases between. CDR1 is SGDLS, CDR2 YYNGEE, per germline. CDR3 length equals 13 residues. This table comes from immunoSEQ multiplex PCR, and its TCRdb copy is limited to in-frame clones, with some not included. The sample has approximately 77,000 clones, about 88% seen once. The data were obtained in a study of graft-versus-host responses after intestinal transplantation. This clonotype originated in a human donor who received an intestinal transplant. Material: unstimulated CD4+ T cells sorted from spleen or lymph node cells, obtained before intestinal transplant. The chain is built from TRBV9 and TRBJ1-5; D is perhaps TRBD1 (6 bases). The CDR3 nucleotides read TGTGCCAGCAGCGTAGGGGGGGGCAGGCCCCAGCATTTT. As protein: CASSVGGGRPQHF.